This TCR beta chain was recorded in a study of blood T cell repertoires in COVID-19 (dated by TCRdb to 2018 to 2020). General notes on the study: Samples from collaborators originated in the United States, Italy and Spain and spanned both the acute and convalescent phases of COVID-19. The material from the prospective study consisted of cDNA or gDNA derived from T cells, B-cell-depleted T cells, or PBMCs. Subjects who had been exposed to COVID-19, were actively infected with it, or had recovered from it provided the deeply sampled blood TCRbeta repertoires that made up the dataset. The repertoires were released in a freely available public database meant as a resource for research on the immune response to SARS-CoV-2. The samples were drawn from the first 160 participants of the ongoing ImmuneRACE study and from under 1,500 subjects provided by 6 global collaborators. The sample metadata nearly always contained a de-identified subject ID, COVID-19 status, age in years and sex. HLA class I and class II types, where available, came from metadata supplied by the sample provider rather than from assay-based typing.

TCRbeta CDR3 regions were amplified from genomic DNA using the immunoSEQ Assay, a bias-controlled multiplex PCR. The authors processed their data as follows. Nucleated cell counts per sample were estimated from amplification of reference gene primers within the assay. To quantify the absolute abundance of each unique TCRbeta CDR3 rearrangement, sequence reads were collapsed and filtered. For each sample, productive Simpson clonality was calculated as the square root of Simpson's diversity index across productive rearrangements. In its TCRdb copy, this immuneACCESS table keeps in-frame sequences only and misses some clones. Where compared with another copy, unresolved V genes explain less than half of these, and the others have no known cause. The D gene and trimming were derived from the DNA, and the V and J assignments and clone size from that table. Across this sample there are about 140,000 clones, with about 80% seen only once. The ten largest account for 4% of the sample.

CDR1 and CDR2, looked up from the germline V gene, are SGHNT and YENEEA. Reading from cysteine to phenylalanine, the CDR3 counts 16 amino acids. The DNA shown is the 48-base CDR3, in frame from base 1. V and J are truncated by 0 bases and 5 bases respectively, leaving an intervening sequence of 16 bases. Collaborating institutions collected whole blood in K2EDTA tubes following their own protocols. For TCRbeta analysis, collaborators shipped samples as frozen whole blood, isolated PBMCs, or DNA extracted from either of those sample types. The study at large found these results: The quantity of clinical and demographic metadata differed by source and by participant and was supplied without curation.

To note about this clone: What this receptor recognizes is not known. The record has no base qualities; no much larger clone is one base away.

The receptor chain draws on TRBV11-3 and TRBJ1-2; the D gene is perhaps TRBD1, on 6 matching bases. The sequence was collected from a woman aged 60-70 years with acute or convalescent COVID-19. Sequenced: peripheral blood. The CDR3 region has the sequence CASSLDGGGWRYGYTF. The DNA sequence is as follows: TGTGCCAGCAGCTTAGACGGCGGGGGCTGGAGATATGGCTACACCTTC.